This entry describes one TCR beta chain. The PCR made use of 60 Vbeta and 13 Jbeta primers. Using immunoSEQ multiplex PCR, the repertoire was profiled, and TCRdb retains in-frame clones only, with some absent. The repertoire holds roughly 110,000 clones, with roughly 69% as singletons. This sample is part of a study of cytomegalovirus exposure and HLA in healthy donors. Study-wide background: Of roughly 400 genotyped donors, around 84% clustered with self-reported Caucasian donors.

This CDR3 contains 16 residues. Germline V gene data show CDR1 as SGHDT and CDR2 as YYEEEE. V lost 3 bases and J lost 9, with 24 bases in between. The V call is TRBV5-6, the J call TRBJ2-5; a possible D gene is TRBD1 (6 bases). Material for sequencing was PBMCs. The receptor comes from a woman in her twenties or thirties in good health and CMV-seronegative. In nucleotides, the CDR3 is TGTGCCAGCAGCTCCCCGCGACAGGACCCATCGTCGGCCCAGTACTTC. Amino acids: CASSSPRQDPSSAQYF.